This entry is about one T cell receptor beta chain. Its antigen is not identified. The data are from a study of OX40 agonist ivuxolimab in advanced cancers. Overall study context: The diagnoses of dose-escalation patients were hepatocellular carcinoma, melanoma, renal cell or head and neck cancer.

Study-wide points: Both CD4+ and CD8+ T cell populations in blood had undergone clonal expansion by week 6 at 0.1 to 3.0 mg/kg. Some nonresponders additionally presented with little normalized T-cell clonal expansion.

The CDR3 spans 16 residues. Germline V gives CDR1 SGHRS, CDR2 YFSETQ. J gave up 8 bases and V 0 bases, and 9 bases lay outside the gene matches. Using immunoSEQ multiplex PCR, the repertoire was profiled, and TCRdb retains in-frame clones only, with some absent. The sample has tens of thousands of clones, over 75% seen once. The V and J genes are TRBV5-1 and TRBJ2-1; 9 nucleotides align to TRBD1. The sequence derives from an adult with an advanced solid tumor such as melanoma, head and neck, liver or kidney cancer. The sequences come from CD4+ or CD8+ T cells sorted from blood, collected in a trial of the OX40 agonist ivuxolimab. The CDR3 loop reads CASSLGAGQGIDEQFF. In DNA, the CDR3 is TGCGCCAGCAGCTTGGGTGCGGGACAGGGTATCGATGAGCAGTTCTTC.